The 27 T cell receptor beta chains presented below share a single source sample, sequenced in a study of cytomegalovirus exposure and HLA in healthy donors. The primer mix had 60 Vbeta and 13 Jbeta primers. Sequencing used immunoSEQ multiplex PCR; TCRdb keeps in-frame clones, though not all of them. The repertoire consists of around 150,000 clones, with approximately 76% occurring once and the leading ten covering roughly 1.4%. Sequenced: PBMCs. These receptors came from a man aged 55 to 69 in good health and CMV-seronegative.

The chain carries TRBV27 and TRBJ2-2; TRBD1 matches at 9 bases. The CDR3 loop spans 15 amino acids. CDR1 is MNHEY and CDR2 is SMNVEV in the germline V gene (reference sequence). The V and J ends lost 7 bases and 3 bases, in that order; junction bases with no gene match: 6. The CDR3: CASTNRDRDTGELFF. CDR3 nucleotide sequence: TGTGCCAGCACGAACCGGGACAGGGACACCGGGGAGCTGTTTTTT.

Remarks on this clone: Other DNA sequences in the same sample also yield this CDR3. The rearrangement joins TRBV6-5 to TRBJ2-1, with TRBD2 matching 12 bases. Unmatched junction bases numbered 1, after V lost 0 bases and J lost 7 bases. The CDR3 consists of 15 residues. Germline lookup yields CDR1 MNHEY and CDR2 SVGAGI. The CDR3 DNA reads TGTGCCAGCAGTTACTCGACTAGCGGGAGTAATGAGCAGTTCTTC. Translated, it gives CASSYSTSGSNEQFF.

The chain has TRBV5-4 and TRBJ2-7; D perhaps matches TRBD1 (6 bases). CDR1 SGHNT and CDR2 YYREEE come from the germline V gene (reference sequence). The germline V and J ends were trimmed by 4 bases and 5 bases, with 22 bases remaining between them. The CDR3 length is 16 residues. The CDR3: CASSGNSGQGINEQYF. The CDR3 DNA reads TGTGCCAGCAGCGGAAATTCAGGTCAGGGGATAAACGAGCAGTACTTC.

This clone was detected only a few times. The genes are TRBV28 and TRBJ2-1, with 10 positions matching TRBD1. The CDR3 extends over 14 amino acids. The junction had 5 bases not matched to a gene; V was cut back by 5 bases and J by 7 bases. Germline V gene lookup returns CDR1 MDHEN and CDR2 SYDVKM. CDR3 protein: CASSGGTGANEQFF. The DNA of the CDR3 is TGTGCCAGCAGTGGTGGGACAGGGGCAAATGAGCAGTTCTTC.

This CDR3 reads CASSLGQSPNTEAFF. CDR3 nucleotides: TGCGCCAGCAGCTTGGGGCAGTCGCCGAACACTGAAGCTTTCTTT. This chain joins TRBV5-1 and TRBJ1-1; D gene unclear. Trimming left V 0 bases short and J 1 base short, with 10 bases between. The germline V gene has CDR1 SGHRS and CDR2 YFSETQ. The length of the CDR3 is 15 residues.

This chain joins TRBV5-4 and TRBJ1-1, with D possibly matching TRBD1 (6 bases). Germline loops: CDR1 SGHNT, CDR2 YYREEE (reference sequence). The length of the CDR3 is 14 residues. Trimming pared 4 bases from V and 4 bases from J, leaving 14 bases between. In DNA, the CDR3 is TGTGCCAGCAGCGAACAGGGTCGGCGCACTGAAGCTTTCTTT. This translates into CASSEQGRRTEAFF.

The chain carries TRBV5-1 and TRBJ1-4, with 10 nucleotides matching TRBD1. This CDR3 is built from 15 residues. Germline V CDR1 and CDR2: SGHRS, YFSETQ. V was pared by 4 bases and J by 5 bases, with 5 bases of the junction left unmatched. The CDR3 DNA sequence: TGCGCCAGCAGCGTGGCGGGACAGGGGAATGAAAAACTGTTTTTT. This gives the protein CASSVAGQGNEKLFF.

V is TRBV27 and J is TRBJ1-5; D is perhaps TRBD1 (5 bases). Trimming left V 1 base short and J 1 base short, with 11 bases between. In germline, CDR1 is MNHEY, CDR2 SMNVEV (reference sequence). The CDR3 is 16 residues long. The CDR3 DNA reads TGTGCCAGCAGTTTATTAGGGCAGGGAAGCAATCAGCCCCAGCATTTT. Translation gives CASSLLGQGSNQPQHF.

The chain links TRBV11-2 to TRBJ2-5; 7 bases line up with TRBD2. Germline V lookup: CDR1 SGHAT, CDR2 FQNNGV. After removal of 1 base from V and 5 bases from J, the junction contained 10 bases not matched to a gene. CDR3 length: 16 amino acids. The CDR3 loop is CASSLGGRGEVETQYF. Here the CDR3 DNA reads TGTGCCAGCAGCTTAGGTGGCCGGGGGGAGGTTGAGACCCAGTACTTC.

V usage is TRBV4-3 and J usage is TRBJ1-2, with 7 nucleotides matching TRBD1. Germline loops: CDR1 LGHNA, CDR2 YSLEER. This CDR3 has 16 amino acids. The V segment lost 2 bases and the J segment 4 bases; nucleotides outside the gene matches: 10. CDR3 bases: TGCGCCAGCAGCCAATCCTGGCCAGGGGGAGCCTATGGCTACACCTTC. Protein product: CASSQSWPGGAYGYTF.

The rearrangement joins TRBV5-6 to TRBJ2-7; 8 nucleotides agree with TRBD1. The CDR3 has 14 amino acids. CDR1 is SGHDT, CDR2 YYEEEE, per germline. V trimming: 4 bases; J trimming: 3 bases; junction bases outside the gene matches: 6. DNA of the CDR3: TGTGCCAGCAGCGCCGGGACAGGTGTCTACGAGCAGTACTTC. Its translation is CASSAGTGVYEQYF.

Points on this clone: Sequence at one end of the junction differs from germline and may be a read error. The sample contains more than one DNA sequence encoding this CDR3. The genes are TRBV9 and TRBJ1-2; a possible D gene is TRBD1 (6 bases). The CDR3 has 14 residues. Germline values: CDR1 SGDLS, CDR2 YYNGEE. The chain's CDR3 is CASSVGQGTYGYTF. As DNA, the CDR3 is TGTGCCAGCAGTGTAGGCCAGGGGACCTATGGCTACACCTTC.

This rearrangement joins TRBV30 to TRBJ1-2; 7 bases fit TRBD1. The CDR3 is 15 amino acids. Germline assignment: CDR1 GTSNPN and CDR2 SVGIG (reference sequence). J was trimmed by 8 bases and V by 5 bases; bases with no gene match: 17. The CDR3 DNA reads TGTGCCTGGGAGTCTGCCGACAGGGTGTCAGGCGGCTACACCTTC. Translated, it gives CAWESADRVSGGYTF.

The chain joins TRBV19 to TRBJ1-5, with TRBD1 as a possible D gene (6 bases). V lost 3 bases and J 3 bases, leaving 12 bases between the germline ends. Germline CDR1 and CDR2: LNHDA and SQIVND (reference sequence). The CDR3 is 15 residues long. The CDR3 bases are TGTGCCAGTAGTATCGGCAGGGGTAACAATCAGCCCCAGCATTTT. This gives the protein CASSIGRGNNQPQHF.

V gene TRBV5-4 combines with J gene TRBJ1-4; the D is unclear. The CDR3 length is 12 residues. The V end was cut by 4 bases, the J end by 8 bases, with 9 bases between. Germline values: CDR1 SGHNT, CDR2 YYREEE (reference sequence). In DNA form, the CDR3 reads TGTGCCAGCAGCCGGAACAGAGAAAAACTGTTTTTT. As protein: CASSRNREKLFF. Supplemented by reference TRBV5-4 and TRBJ1-4, the full variable domain reads ETGVTQSPTHLIKTRGQQVTLRCSSQSGHNTVSWYQQALGQGPQFIFQYYREEENGRGNFPPRFSGLQFPNYSSELNVNALELDDSALYLCASSRNREKLFFGSGTQLSVL.

The genes are TRBV4-3 and TRBJ2-1; 9 bases align to TRBD1. The germline gives CDR1 LGHNA, CDR2 YSLEER. The V and J ends lost 3 bases and 9 bases, in that order; junction bases with no gene match: 15. The CDR3 totals 17 residues. CDR3 coding DNA: TGCGCCAGCAGCCACGACCTAGGGACAGGGTCAGGGGGTGAGCAGTTCTTC. Encoded protein: CASSHDLGTGSGGEQFF.

The rearrangement joins TRBV7-2 to TRBJ2-1, with D possibly TRBD1 on 6 matching bases. Germline V lookup: CDR1 SGHTA, CDR2 FQGNSA. Trimming left V 5 bases short and J 7 bases short, with 12 bases between. This CDR3 spans 13 amino acids. CDR3 residues: CASSRVGANEQFF. Written as DNA, the CDR3 is TGTGCCAGCAGCCGTGTGGGGGCTAATGAGCAGTTCTTC.

This clone appeared a few times. This rearrangement joins TRBV7-9 to TRBJ2-1, with D possibly being TRBD2 (5 bases). V was trimmed by 0 bases and J by 4 bases, leaving 10 bases between them. The length of the CDR3 is 15 residues. From germline, CDR1 is SEHNR and CDR2 FQNEAQ (reference sequence). Here the CDR3 DNA reads TGTGCCAGCAGCTTAGCGAGCGGTACTTACAATGAGCAGTTCTTC. Translated: CASSLASGTYNEQFF. Based on the CDR3 plus reference TRBV7-9 and TRBJ2-1, the full variable domain is DTGVSQNPRHKITKRGQNVTFRCDPISEHNRLYWYRQTLGQGPEFLTYFQNEAQLEKSRLLSDRFSAERPKGSFSTLEIQRTEQGDSAMYLCASSLASGTYNEQFFGPGTRLTVL.

The DNA for the CDR3 is TGTGCCAGTAGGACTGGGACAGGGGGCCGAGAGACCCAGTACTTC. Translated, it gives CASRTGTGGRETQYF. The V and J genes are TRBV19 and TRBJ2-5; 12 nucleotides align to TRBD1. The V gene end was trimmed by 6 bases and the J gene end by 4 bases; junction bases not matched to a gene: 6. The CDR3 covers 15 residues. Germline V gene sequence: CDR1 LNHDA, CDR2 SQIVND (reference sequence).

The V call is TRBV11-2, the J call TRBJ2-7; TRBD1 agrees at 8 bases. This CDR3 has 15 residues. The trim removed 4 bases at V and 5 bases at J, leaving 10 bases unmatched. Germline CDR1 is SGHAT and CDR2 is FQNNGV. The CDR3 protein is CASSSPFQGAHEQYF. DNA of the CDR3: TGTGCCAGCAGCTCGCCATTCCAGGGGGCTCACGAGCAGTACTTC. The full variable domain, rest sourced from reference TRBV11-2 and TRBJ2-7, is EAGVAQSPRYKIIEKRQSVAFWCNPISGHATLYWYQQILGQGPKLLIQFQNNGVVDDSQLPKDRFSAERLKGVDSTLKIQPAKLEDSAVYLCASSSPFQGAHEQYFGPGTRLTVT.

The chain is built from TRBV6-6 and TRBJ2-5; D unresolved. This CDR3 has 12 amino acids. Trimming pared 5 bases from V and 2 bases from J, leaving 6 bases between. The V gene's germline CDR1 is MNHNY and CDR2 SVGAGI (reference sequence). The CDR3 region has the DNA TGTGCCAGCAGTCTACAGCAAGAGACCCAGTACTTC. It encodes CASSLQQETQYF.

This clone was observed a few times. This chain uses TRBV7-8 with TRBJ2-7, with 11 bases matching TRBD2. Germline assignment: CDR1 SGHVS and CDR2 FQNEAQ. This CDR3 comprises 16 residues. The J segment lost 1 base and the V segment lost 2 bases, leaving 4 bases of the junction unmatched. CDR3 in amino acids: CASSLTGLAVSYEQYF. Written as DNA, the CDR3 is TGTGCCAGCAGCTTAACGGGACTAGCGGTTTCCTACGAGCAGTACTTC.

The chain recombines TRBV19 with TRBJ2-5; weak D call: TRBD2 (6 bases). This CDR3 region has 13 residues. Looked up from germline, CDR1 is LNHDA and CDR2 is SQIVND (reference sequence). The V and J ends lost 5 bases and 5 bases respectively, with 12 bases between them. CDR3 sequence (DNA): TGTGCCAGTAGTCTCGGGACTCTGGAGACCCAGTACTTC. It encodes CASSLGTLETQYF.

The chain is built from TRBV5-1 and TRBJ1-5; no definite D call. V was clipped by 1 base and J by 1 base, with 9 bases between them. Germline assignment: CDR1 SGHRS and CDR2 YFSETQ. The CDR3 extends over 15 amino acids. The CDR3 DNA is TGCGCCAGCAGCTTGAATGGCCAAAGCAATCAGCCCCAGCATTTT. This codes for CASSLNGQSNQPQHF.

The J gene is TRBJ2-5, the V gene TRBV11-3; 7 bases agree with TRBD2. V dropped 1 base and J dropped 4; count of bases not matched to a gene: 6. Germline V CDR1 and CDR2: SGHNT, YENEEA. This CDR3 contains 15 residues. In DNA, the CDR3 is TGTGCCAGCAGCTTAGGGGGGGGAGAGGGAGAGACCCAGTACTTC. Translated, it gives CASSLGGGEGETQYF.

The J gene is TRBJ2-2, the V gene TRBV10-3; D not resolved. V was trimmed by 3 bases and J by 7 bases, leaving 6 bases between them. In germline, CDR1 is ENHRY, CDR2 SYGVKD. This CDR3 is 12 amino acids long. CDR3 in amino acids: CAISEYGGELFF. For the CDR3, the DNA is TGTGCCATCAGTGAATACGGCGGGGAGCTGTTTTTT.

This rearrangement joins TRBV9 to TRBJ1-3; TRBD1 might be the D (5 bases). The CDR3 contains 13 residues. Germline V gene data show CDR1 as SGDLS and CDR2 as YYNGEE. V was cut by 3 bases and J by 1 base, with 5 bases left in between. Written as DNA, the CDR3 is TGTGCCAGCAGCGCAGGGTCTGGAAACACCATATATTTT. Translating gives CASSAGSGNTIYF.